The 5 T cell receptor beta chains below come from one sample, sequenced in a study of T cell responses to AZD1222 COVID-19 vaccine. Generated by immunoSEQ multiplex PCR, the TCRdb table keeps only in-frame clones and is missing some. In the table there are some 120,000 clones, approximately 90% of which are singletons. The input for sequencing was peripheral blood, taken 28 days after the second AZD1222 dose. These receptors were taken from an adult who received the AZD1222 COVID-19 vaccine.

The rearrangement links TRBV28 to TRBJ2-3; D is unclear. With 4 bases removed from V and 7 bases from J, the gap between germline ends came to 3 bases. Per germline, CDR1 MDHEN and CDR2 SYDVKM. The CDR3 length is 10 residues. CDR3 protein: CASSSNTQYF. The CDR3, as DNA: TGTGCCAGCAGTTCCAATACGCAGTATTTT.

This chain joins TRBV27 and TRBJ2-7, with 9 bases lining up with TRBD1. V gave up 5 bases and J gave up 1 base; unmatched junction bases: 9. Germline V gene data show CDR1 as MNHEY and CDR2 as SMNVEV (reference sequence). This CDR3 comprises 16 residues. The CDR3 sequence: CASSINRDRASYEQYF. The CDR3 DNA is TGTGCCAGCAGTATAAACCGGGACAGGGCTTCCTACGAGCAGTACTTC.

The DNA of the CDR3 is TGCGCCAGCAAGGGTGGGAGGGCCACTTCCTACGAGCAGTACTTC. This codes for CASKGGRATSYEQYF. The gene calls are TRBV5-1 and TRBJ2-7; TRBD2 matches at 7 bases. This CDR3 region has 15 residues. J was trimmed by 1 base and V by 6 bases; bases with no gene match: 10. Germline V CDR1 and CDR2: SGHRS, YFSETQ.

The V and J genes are TRBV10-3 and TRBJ2-3; maybe TRBD2 (5 bases). The length of the CDR3 is 17 residues. The V end was cut by 0 bases, the J end by 1 base, with 14 bases between. Germline loops: CDR1 ENHRY, CDR2 SYGVKD. CDR3 bases: TGTGCCATCAGTGAGTCGAAGGGCGGGTGGGGCACAGATACGCAGTATTTT. This sequence encodes CAISESKGGWGTDTQYF.

The chain employs TRBV28 and TRBJ2-2, with 7 positions matching TRBD2. Germline V gene data show CDR1 as MDHEN and CDR2 as SYDVKM. With V trimmed by 1 base and J by 6 bases, 5 bases remained unmatched. This CDR3 spans 15 amino acids. The DNA of the CDR3 is TGTGCCAGCAGTTTATTTGCGGGAGCCCCCGGGGAGCTGTTTTTT. This encodes CASSLFAGAPGELFF.